The rows below give T cell receptor beta chains drawn from one sample of a study of control samples from healthy donors and cancer patients. The assay was immunoSEQ multiplex PCR, and TCRdb's table has in-frame clones only and misses some. The sample lists about 160,000 clones, 80% to 95% occurring once. The material sequenced was blood. The source is a woman aged 30 to 39 in good health. Each CDR3 is given with its conserved first and last residue. Each record gives: D gene, V gene, clone size, CDR3 length, J gene, CDR3 protein, CDR3 DNA. A D gene is named only where the DNA matches it firmly. Size is stated for part of the rows, as once, few or many counts, or as a class when the clone is expanded.

D gene: TRBD2
V gene: TRBV28
clone size: .
CDR3 length: 18
J gene: TRBJ2-3
CDR3 protein: CASSPIGTSGRWGDTQYF
CDR3 DNA: TGTGCCAGCAGTCCCATCGGGACTAGCGGGAGGTGGGGAGATACGCAGTATTTT

D gene: TRBD1
V gene: TRBV27
clone size: .
CDR3 length: 16
J gene: TRBJ1-5
CDR3 protein: CASSLSGQGLVQPQHF
CDR3 DNA: TGTGCCAGCAGTTTATCGGGACAGGGGCTGGTTCAGCCCCAGCATTTT

D gene: TRBD1
V gene: TRBV5-6
clone size: .
CDR3 length: 14
J gene: TRBJ1-1
CDR3 protein: CASSFRTGNTEAFF
CDR3 DNA: TGTGCCAGCAGCTTCCGGACAGGTAACACTGAAGCTTTCTTT

D gene: .
V gene: TRBV19
clone size: .
CDR3 length: 13
J gene: TRBJ1-2
CDR3 protein: CASSIGPDSYYTF
CDR3 DNA: TGTGCCAGTAGTATCGGGCCAGATTCCTACTACACCTTC

D gene: .
V gene: TRBV3-1/TRBV3-2
clone size: once
CDR3 length: 18
J gene: TRBJ1-1
CDR3 protein: CASSLLGTIAGGNTEAFF
CDR3 DNA: TGTGCCAGCAGCCTCCTAGGGACCATAGCAGGTGGGAACACTGAAGCTTTCTTT

D gene: .
V gene: TRBV27
clone size: .
CDR3 length: 12
J gene: TRBJ1-2
CDR3 protein: CASRDSYFGYTF
CDR3 DNA: TGTGCCAGCAGAGACAGTTACTTTGGCTACACCTTC

D gene: .
V gene: TRBV6-6
clone size: once
CDR3 length: 13
J gene: TRBJ1-1
CDR3 protein: CASSYYDGHEAFF
CDR3 DNA: TGTGCCAGCAGTTACTATGATGGCCATGAAGCTTTCTTT

D gene: .
V gene: TRBV13
clone size: once
CDR3 length: 15
J gene: TRBJ1-6
CDR3 protein: CASSFNGHLNSPLHF
CDR3 DNA: TGTGCCAGCAGCTTTAACGGCCATCTGAATTCACCCCTCCACTTT

D gene: .
V gene: TRBV4-1
clone size: .
CDR3 length: 15
J gene: TRBJ1-4
CDR3 protein: CASSQSRDWGEKLFF
CDR3 DNA: TGCGCCAGCAGCCAAAGTCGTGACTGGGGGGAAAAACTGTTTTTT

D gene: .
V gene: TRBV28
clone size: .
CDR3 length: 13
J gene: TRBJ1-5
CDR3 protein: CASRGQGNQPQHF
CDR3 DNA: TGTGCCAGCCGCGGGCAGGGCAATCAGCCCCAGCATTTT

D gene: TRBD2
V gene: TRBV7-3
clone size: .
CDR3 length: 17
J gene: TRBJ2-1
CDR3 protein: CASSLGASGRAGNEQFF
CDR3 DNA: TGTGCCAGCAGCTTAGGGGCTAGCGGGAGGGCCGGGAATGAGCAGTTCTTC

D gene: .
V gene: TRBV19
clone size: .
CDR3 length: 16
J gene: TRBJ2-1
CDR3 protein: CASSINSGGSYNEQFF
CDR3 DNA: TGTGCCAGTAGTATTAATAGCGGAGGGTCCTACAATGAGCAGTTCTTC

D gene: TRBD2
V gene: TRBV5-6
clone size: once
CDR3 length: 15
J gene: TRBJ2-2
CDR3 protein: CASSLVGRDTGELFF
CDR3 DNA: TGTGCCAGCAGCTTGGTTGGGAGGGACACCGGGGAGCTGTTTTTT

D gene: .
V gene: TRBV19
clone size: .
CDR3 length: 14
J gene: TRBJ1-1
CDR3 protein: CASSPGKIDTEAFF
CDR3 DNA: TGTGCCAGTAGTCCGGGCAAGATTGACACTGAAGCTTTCTTT

D gene: .
V gene: TRBV5-1
clone size: .
CDR3 length: 16
J gene: TRBJ2-1
CDR3 protein: CASSLGGQGLGNEQFF
CDR3 DNA: TGCGCCAGCAGCTTGGGGGGTCAGGGGTTGGGCAATGAGCAGTTCTTC

D gene: .
V gene: TRBV19
clone size: .
CDR3 length: 15
J gene: TRBJ1-2
CDR3 protein: CASIRGTSPSYGYTF
CDR3 DNA: TGTGCCAGTATTAGAGGGACCTCACCTTCCTATGGCTACACCTTC

D gene: TRBD2
V gene: TRBV24-1
clone size: once
CDR3 length: 18
J gene: TRBJ2-3
CDR3 protein: CATSGALAGGPVEATQYF
CDR3 DNA: TGTGCCACCAGTGGCGCACTAGCGGGAGGGCCAGTCGAGGCTACGCAGTATTTT

D gene: .
V gene: TRBV4-1
clone size: .
CDR3 length: 18
J gene: TRBJ1-6
CDR3 protein: CASSQDLGAEVYNSPLHF
CDR3 DNA: TGCGCCAGCAGCCAAGATCTGGGGGCCGAGGTCTATAATTCACCCCTCCACTTT

D gene: .
V gene: TRBV10-3
clone size: .
CDR3 length: 14
J gene: TRBJ1-4
CDR3 protein: CAISAEGRGEKLFF
CDR3 DNA: TGTGCCATCAGTGCTGAAGGGAGAGGTGAAAAACTGTTTTTT

D gene: .
V gene: TRBV6-5
clone size: .
CDR3 length: 13
J gene: TRBJ2-7
CDR3 protein: CASSYGQPYEQYF
CDR3 DNA: TGTGCCAGCAGTTACGGGCAGCCCTACGAGCAGTACTTC

D gene: .
V gene: TRBV15
clone size: .
CDR3 length: 15
J gene: TRBJ2-1
CDR3 protein: CATSREAGGGDEQFF
CDR3 DNA: TGTGCCACCAGCAGAGAGGCCGGGGGCGGCGATGAGCAGTTCTTC

D gene: .
V gene: TRBV21-1
clone size: .
CDR3 length: 18
J gene: TRBJ2-7
CDR3 protein: CASSSSRGTSGSNYEQYF
CDR3 DNA: TGTGCCAGCAGCTCCAGTCGCGGGACTAGCGGTTCAAACTACGAGCAGTACTTC

D gene: .
V gene: TRBV9
clone size: .
CDR3 length: 14
J gene: TRBJ2-7
CDR3 protein: CASSVATGIYEQYF
CDR3 DNA: TGTGCCAGCAGCGTAGCTACAGGAATCTACGAGCAGTACTTC

D gene: .
V gene: TRBV7-9
clone size: .
CDR3 length: 12
J gene: TRBJ2-2
CDR3 protein: CASRPSSGELFF
CDR3 DNA: TGTGCCAGCAGGCCTAGTTCCGGGGAGCTGTTTTTT

D gene: TRBD2
V gene: TRBV7-9
clone size: .
CDR3 length: 18
J gene: TRBJ2-3
CDR3 protein: CASSLRSRGEVGTDTQYF
CDR3 DNA: TGTGCCAGCAGCTTAAGATCCCGGGGGGAGGTAGGCACAGATACGCAGTATTTT

D gene: .
V gene: TRBV5-1
clone size: .
CDR3 length: 14
J gene: TRBJ2-5
CDR3 protein: CASSLAGQPETQYF
CDR3 DNA: TGCGCCAGCAGCTTGGCGGGACAACCAGAGACCCAGTACTTC

D gene: .
V gene: TRBV9
clone size: .
CDR3 length: 13
J gene: TRBJ2-7
CDR3 protein: CASSPHQSYEQYF
CDR3 DNA: TGTGCCAGCAGCCCACACCAGTCCTACGAGCAGTACTTC

D gene: .
V gene: TRBV27
clone size: .
CDR3 length: 13
J gene: TRBJ1-1
CDR3 protein: CTSSLTRNTEAFF
CDR3 DNA: TGTACCAGCAGTTTAACGAGGAACACTGAAGCTTTCTTT

D gene: .
V gene: TRBV7-9
clone size: .
CDR3 length: 17
J gene: TRBJ2-1
CDR3 protein: CASSSFYSGGSYNEQFF
CDR3 DNA: TGTGCCAGCAGCTCCTTCTATAGCGGAGGCTCCTACAATGAGCAGTTCTTC

D gene: TRBD2
V gene: TRBV11-3
clone size: .
CDR3 length: 14
J gene: TRBJ2-1
CDR3 protein: CASSLAGAYNEQFF
CDR3 DNA: TGTGCCAGCAGTCTAGCGGGAGCCTACAATGAGCAGTTCTTC

D gene: .
V gene: TRBV18
clone size: .
CDR3 length: 17
J gene: TRBJ2-7
CDR3 protein: CASSPPGTTLQSYEQYF
CDR3 DNA: TGTGCCAGCTCACCACCTGGAACCACCCTTCAATCCTACGAGCAGTACTTC